This TCR beta chain was sequenced for a study of blood T cell repertoires in COVID-19. Overall study context: COVID-19 samples collected from the United States, Italy and Spain covered acute and convalescent phases.

Data came from immunoSEQ multiplex PCR; TCRdb stores just in-frame clones and leaves some out. The repertoire holds about 290,000 clones, 85% seen once, with around 4.2% in the top ten. Germline V gives CDR1 MNHEY, CDR2 SMNVEV (reference sequence). V dropped 6 bases and J dropped 9; count of bases not matched to a gene: 2. The CDR3 covers 12 residues. Sequencing was done on a sample of peripheral blood. The chain employs TRBV27 and TRBJ2-1; TRBD2 aligns across 10 bases. This TCR was recovered from a woman in her forties or fifties with active or convalescent COVID-19. The CDR3 DNA reads TGTGCCAGCAGCCAGCGGGAGGGTGAGCAGTTCTTC. It specifies CASSQREGEQFF.